This TCR beta chain was captured by sequencing in a study of molecular identifiers for immune sequencing clone quantification. About the study: Replicates involved a five-way split of RNA from around 20,000 or 100,000 naive CD8 cells, with sequencing of four.

This clonotype turned up a few times. Its specificity is unknown. Naive CD8 T cells were sorted as CD8+CD4-CCR7+CD45RA+. Bulk TCR libraries were made with methods that had been previously described and with listed TCR primers. TCRdb redid the calling of the PCR reads with MiXCR, one entry per CDR3 protein. This table holds around 470,000 distinct CDR3 sequences, roughly 26% found once. The study's findings and limits: Detection of one spiked Jurkat cell's TCR RNA reportedly worked in 1 million or so naive cells.

The CDR3 runs to 15 residues. Trimming shortened V by 0 bases and J by 6 bases, and 12 bases separated the two germline ends. The V gene's germline CDR1 is MNHEY and CDR2 SVGAGI. This chain uses TRBV6-5 with TRBJ1-5; D gene unclear. Input material: naive CD8+ T cells from blood, with Jurkat cell RNA spiked in. Indicated subset: FACS-sorted CD8+CD4-CCR7+CD45RA+ naive T cells. The receptor was derived from a human donor in good health. Some libraries in this study had Jurkat cell RNA spiked in. CDR3: CASSYSSGFAQPQHF. DNA for the CDR3: TGTGCCAGCAGTTACTCGTCCGGGTTTGCTCAGCCCCAGCATTTT.